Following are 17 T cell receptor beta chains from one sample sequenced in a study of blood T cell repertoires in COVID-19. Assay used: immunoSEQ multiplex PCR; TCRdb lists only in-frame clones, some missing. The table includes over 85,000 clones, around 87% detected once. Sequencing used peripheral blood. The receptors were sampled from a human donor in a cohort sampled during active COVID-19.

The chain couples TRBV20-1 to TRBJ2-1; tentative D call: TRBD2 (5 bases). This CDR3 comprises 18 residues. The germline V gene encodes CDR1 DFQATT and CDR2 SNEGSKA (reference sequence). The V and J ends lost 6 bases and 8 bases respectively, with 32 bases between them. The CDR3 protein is CSASTTIRTGYIVDEQFF. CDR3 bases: TGCAGTGCGAGTACTACTATAAGGACTGGCTACATCGTCGATGAGCAGTTCTTC.

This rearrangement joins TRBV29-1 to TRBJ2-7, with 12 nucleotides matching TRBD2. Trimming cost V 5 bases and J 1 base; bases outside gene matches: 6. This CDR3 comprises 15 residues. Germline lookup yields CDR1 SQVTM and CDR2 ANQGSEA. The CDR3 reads CSVLKLAGGSYEQYF. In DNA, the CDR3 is TGCAGCGTTCTCAAACTAGCGGGGGGTTCCTACGAGCAGTACTTC.

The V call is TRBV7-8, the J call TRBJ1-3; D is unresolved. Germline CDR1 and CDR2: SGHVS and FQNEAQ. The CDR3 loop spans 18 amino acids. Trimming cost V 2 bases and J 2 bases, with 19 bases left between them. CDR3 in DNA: TGTGCCAGCAGCTTATTTAGGCCGGAGATAAGTCCTGGAAACACCATATATTTT. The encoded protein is CASSLFRPEISPGNTIYF.

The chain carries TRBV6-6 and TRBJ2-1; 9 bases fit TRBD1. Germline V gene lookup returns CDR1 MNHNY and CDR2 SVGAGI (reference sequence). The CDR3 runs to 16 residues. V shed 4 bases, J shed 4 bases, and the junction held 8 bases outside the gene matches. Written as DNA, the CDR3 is TGTGCCAGCAGTTCCTCACAGGGGGCGGGGTACAATGAGCAGTTCTTC. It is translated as CASSSSQGAGYNEQFF.

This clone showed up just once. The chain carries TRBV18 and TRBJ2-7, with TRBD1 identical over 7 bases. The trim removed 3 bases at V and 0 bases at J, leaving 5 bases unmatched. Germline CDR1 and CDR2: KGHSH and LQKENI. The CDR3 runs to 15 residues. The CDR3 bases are TGTGCCAGCTCACCGTCGACAGGGAGCTCCTACGAGCAGTACTTC. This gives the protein CASSPSTGSSYEQYF.

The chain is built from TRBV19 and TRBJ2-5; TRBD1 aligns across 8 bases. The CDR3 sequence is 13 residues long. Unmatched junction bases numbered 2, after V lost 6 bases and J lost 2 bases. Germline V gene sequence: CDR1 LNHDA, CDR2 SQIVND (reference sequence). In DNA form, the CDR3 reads TGTGCCAGTAGCCGACAGGGGCAAGAGACCCAGTACTTC. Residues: CASSRQGQETQYF.

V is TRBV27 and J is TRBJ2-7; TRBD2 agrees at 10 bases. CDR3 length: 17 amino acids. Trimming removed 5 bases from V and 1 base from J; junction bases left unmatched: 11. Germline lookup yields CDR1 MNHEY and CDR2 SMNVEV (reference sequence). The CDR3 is CASSTTASGSGSYEQYF. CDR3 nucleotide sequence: TGTGCCAGCAGTACGACCGCTAGCGGGAGTGGGTCCTACGAGCAGTACTTC.

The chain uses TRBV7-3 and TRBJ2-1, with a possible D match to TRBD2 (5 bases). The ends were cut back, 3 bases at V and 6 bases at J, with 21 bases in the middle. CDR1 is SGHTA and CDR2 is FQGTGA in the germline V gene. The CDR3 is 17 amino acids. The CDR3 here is CASSLVVLTRGGNEQFF. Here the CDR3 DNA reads TGTGCCAGCAGCTTGGTTGTCTTGACTCGGGGTGGCAATGAGCAGTTCTTC.

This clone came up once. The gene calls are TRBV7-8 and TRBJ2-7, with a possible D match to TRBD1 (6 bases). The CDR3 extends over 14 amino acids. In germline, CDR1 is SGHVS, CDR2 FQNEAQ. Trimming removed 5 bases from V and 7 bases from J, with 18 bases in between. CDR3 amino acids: CASSPGVGAYEQYF. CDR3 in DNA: TGTGCCAGCAGCCCCGGGGTGGGGGCGTATGAGCAGTACTTC.

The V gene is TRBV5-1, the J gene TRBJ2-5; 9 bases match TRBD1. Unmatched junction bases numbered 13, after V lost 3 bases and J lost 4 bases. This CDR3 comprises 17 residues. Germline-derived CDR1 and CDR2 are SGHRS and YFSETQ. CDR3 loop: CASSWTPGQGTGETQYF. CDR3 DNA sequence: TGCGCCAGCAGCTGGACACCGGGACAGGGCACAGGAGAGACCCAGTACTTC.

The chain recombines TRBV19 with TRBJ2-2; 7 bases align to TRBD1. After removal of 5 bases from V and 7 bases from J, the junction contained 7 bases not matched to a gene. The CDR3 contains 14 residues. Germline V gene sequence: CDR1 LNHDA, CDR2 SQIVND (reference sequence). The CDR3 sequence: CASSPHRGVGELFF. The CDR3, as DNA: TGTGCCAGTAGTCCCCACAGGGGTGTCGGGGAGCTGTTTTTT.

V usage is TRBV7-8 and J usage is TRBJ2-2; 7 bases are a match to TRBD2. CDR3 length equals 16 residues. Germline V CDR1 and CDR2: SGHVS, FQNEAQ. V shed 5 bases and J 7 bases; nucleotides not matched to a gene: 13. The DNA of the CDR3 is TGTGCCAGCAGCCCCTGGGGGGGAGGGGACTTCGGGGAGCTGTTTTTT. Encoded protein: CASSPWGGGDFGELFF.

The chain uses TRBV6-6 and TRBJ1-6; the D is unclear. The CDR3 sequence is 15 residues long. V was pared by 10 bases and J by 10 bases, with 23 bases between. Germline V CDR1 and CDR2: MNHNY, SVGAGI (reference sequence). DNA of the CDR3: TGTGCCACCAGGTTGGCACCTCAGATGAACTCACCCCTCCACTTT. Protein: CATRLAPQMNSPLHF.

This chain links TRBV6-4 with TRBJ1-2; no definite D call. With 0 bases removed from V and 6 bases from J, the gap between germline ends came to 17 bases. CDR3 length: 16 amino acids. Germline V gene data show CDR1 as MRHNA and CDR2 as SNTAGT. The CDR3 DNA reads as TGTGCCAGCAGTGACTCGATTTCGACGGGGATCGATGGCTACACCTTC. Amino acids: CASSDSISTGIDGYTF.

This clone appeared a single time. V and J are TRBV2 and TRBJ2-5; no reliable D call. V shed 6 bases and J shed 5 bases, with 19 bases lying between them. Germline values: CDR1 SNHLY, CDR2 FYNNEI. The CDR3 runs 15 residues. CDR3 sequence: CASSRLRVGLETQYF. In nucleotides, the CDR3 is TGTGCCAGCAGCCGACTCCGAGTTGGGTTGGAGACCCAGTACTTC.

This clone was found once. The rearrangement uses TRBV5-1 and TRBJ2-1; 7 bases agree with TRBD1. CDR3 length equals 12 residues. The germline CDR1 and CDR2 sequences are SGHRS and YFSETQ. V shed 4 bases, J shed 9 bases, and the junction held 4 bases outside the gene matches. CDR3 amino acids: CASSIQGREQFF. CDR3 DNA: TGCGCCAGCAGCATACAGGGGCGTGAGCAGTTCTTC. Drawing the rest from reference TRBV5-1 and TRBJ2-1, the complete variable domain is KAGVTQTPRYLIKTRGQQVTLSCSPISGHRSVSWYQQTPGQGLQFLFEYFSETQRNKGNFPGRFSGRQFSNSRSEMNVSTLELGDSALYLCASSIQGREQFFGPGTRLTVL.

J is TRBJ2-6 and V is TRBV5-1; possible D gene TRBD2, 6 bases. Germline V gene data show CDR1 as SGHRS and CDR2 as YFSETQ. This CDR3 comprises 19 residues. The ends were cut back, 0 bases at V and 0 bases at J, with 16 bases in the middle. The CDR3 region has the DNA TGCGCCAGCAGCTTGGATATGGTAGCGGCAAACTCTGGGGCCAACGTCCTGACTTTC. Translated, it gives CASSLDMVAANSGANVLTF.